The 30 T cell receptor beta chains below come from one sample, sequenced in a study of radiation and T cells in renal cell carcinoma. This table comes from immunoSEQ multiplex PCR, and its TCRdb copy is limited to in-frame clones, with some not included. The sample records about 43,000 clones, 65% to 85% being singletons. This sample's time point: blood 4 weeks post-SBRT, at nephrectomy. Treatment of the sample: 15 Gy SBRT to primary tumor, nephrectomy 4 weeks later. Sequences were derived from blood, sampled from a patient whose treatment included radiotherapy and nephrectomy. Receptors were obtained from a woman in her seventies with renal cell carcinoma.

The chain combines TRBV2 with TRBJ2-5, with TRBD2 identical over 7 bases. The junction had 6 bases not matched to a gene; V was cut back by 11 bases and J by 0 bases. The CDR3 runs 13 residues. Per the germline V gene, CDR1 is SNHLY and CDR2 is FYNNEI. CDR3 protein: CAGGGTDQETQYF. The CDR3 DNA reads as TGTGCCGGGGGGGGAACAGACCAAGAGACCCAGTACTTC.

The genes are TRBV28 and TRBJ1-4; maybe TRBD1 (6 bases). The CDR3 is 14 amino acids. Looked up from germline, CDR1 is MDHEN and CDR2 is SYDVKM. The ends were cut back, 4 bases at V and 7 bases at J, with 13 bases in the middle. This chain's CDR3 is CASSSPGVIEKLFF. Written as DNA, the CDR3 is TGTGCCAGCAGTTCGCCAGGGGTGATTGAAAAACTGTTTTTT.

The V gene is TRBV2, the J gene TRBJ2-5; 11 bases align to TRBD2. V was clipped by 5 bases and J by 4 bases; unmatched bases: 9. Germline-derived CDR1 and CDR2 are SNHLY and FYNNEI. The CDR3 has 16 amino acids. This CDR3 is CASSRNLGLAGETQYF. The CDR3 coding sequence is TGTGCCAGCAGTAGAAATTTAGGACTAGCGGGAGAGACCCAGTACTTC.

J is TRBJ2-2 and V is TRBV7-6; D call uncertain. The V gene lost 5 bases and the J gene lost 7 bases, with 8 bases spanning the gap. This CDR3 is 12 amino acids long. The germline gives CDR1 SGHVS, CDR2 FNYEAQ. CDR3 bases: TGTGCCAGCAGCCCGGTTGTCGGGGAGCTGTTTTTT. Its translation is CASSPVVGELFF.

This clone has just a few counts. V and J are TRBV9 and TRBJ1-6; perhaps TRBD1 as D (5 bases). This CDR3 contains 17 residues. Germline V CDR1 and CDR2: SGDLS, YYNGEE. V was pared by 0 bases and J by 3 bases, with 13 bases between. CDR3 sequence: CASSVEGDVGYNSPLHF. The CDR3 DNA follows: TGTGCCAGCAGCGTAGAAGGGGACGTTGGCTATAATTCACCCCTCCACTTT.

The chain couples TRBV29-1 to TRBJ2-7; TRBD2 matches at 7 bases. Trimming cost V 7 bases and J 5 bases; bases outside gene matches: 8. This CDR3 contains 12 residues. CDR1 and CDR2 from the germline V gene are SQVTM and ANQGSEA. The CDR3 nucleotides read TGCAGCGCCGGGGAGGGTGGGGACGAGCAGTACTTC. Residues: CSAGEGGDEQYF.

V gene TRBV7-3 combines with J gene TRBJ2-2; TRBD1 is a possible D gene (6 bases). Trimming left V 5 bases short and J 3 bases short, with 13 bases between. This CDR3 is 15 amino acids long. CDR1 and CDR2 from the germline V gene are SGHTA and FQGTGA. The CDR3 DNA follows: TGTGCCAGCAGCCGTGGACAGCCGGACACCGGGGAGCTGTTTTTT. Protein sequence: CASSRGQPDTGELFF. Filled out from reference TRBV7-3 and TRBJ2-2, the complete variable domain reads GAGVSQTPSNKVTEKGKYVELRCDPISGHTALYWYRQSLGQGPEFLIYFQGTGAADDSGLPNDRFFAVRPEGSVSTLKIQRTERGDSAVYLCASSRGQPDTGELFFGEGSRLTVL.

The chain combines TRBV5-6 with TRBJ2-7; the D call may be TRBD1 or TRBD2 (5 bases each). Trimming pared 4 bases from V and 0 bases from J, leaving 14 bases between. The CDR3 consists of 15 residues. Germline CDR1 reads SGHDT; CDR2 reads YYEEEE. The CDR3 nucleotides are TGTGCCAGCAGCCCCTTCGTGAGGGGCTCCTACGAGCAGTACTTC. Its translation is CASSPFVRGSYEQYF. The full variable domain, with the rest looked up from reference TRBV5-6 and TRBJ2-7, is DAGVTQSPTHLIKTRGQQVTLRCSPKSGHDTVSWYQQALGQGPQFIFQYYEEEERQRGNFPDRFSGHQFPNYSSELNVNALLLGDSALYLCASSPFVRGSYEQYFGPGTRLTVT.

This clone has only a few counts. The rearrangement joins TRBV9 to TRBJ1-5; TRBD1 matches at 7 bases. V shed 3 bases, J shed 7 bases, and the junction held 10 bases outside the gene matches. The CDR3 length is 15 residues. The germline gives CDR1 SGDLS, CDR2 YYNGEE. This CDR3 is CASSAEGALGQPQHF. The DNA of the CDR3 is TGTGCCAGCAGCGCCGAGGGGGCATTAGGACAGCCCCAGCATTTT.

This chain connects TRBV6-5 to TRBJ2-3; D is undetermined. Trimming removed 6 bases from V and 0 bases from J, with 13 bases in between. The CDR3 has 15 amino acids. Germline V gene lookup returns CDR1 MNHEY and CDR2 SVGAGI. The CDR3 sequence: CASSPRRSSTDTQYF. The CDR3 DNA sequence: TGTGCCAGCAGCCCCAGAAGGTCCAGCACAGATACGCAGTATTTT.

The chain is built from TRBV6-1 and TRBJ1-1; no clear D. The CDR3 is 12 amino acids. Germline V gives CDR1 MNHNS, CDR2 SASEGT. Trimming stripped 8 bases from V and 6 bases from J, with 13 bases between. The DNA for the CDR3 is TGTGCCAGCTCCCGAGTTTCCGCTGAAGCTTTCTTT. Amino acid sequence: CASSRVSAEAFF.

This clone has more than one count but fewer than ten. The chain carries TRBV19 and TRBJ1-2; a possible D gene is TRBD1 (6 bases). The germline V and J ends were trimmed by 8 bases and 1 base, with 17 bases remaining between them. From germline, CDR1 is LNHDA and CDR2 SQIVND (reference sequence). The length of the CDR3 is 15 residues. In DNA, the CDR3 is TGTGCCAGTCAACCTGCGGGACACCATAACTATGGCTACACCTTC. It codes for CASQPAGHHNYGYTF.

In this sample, this clone turned up once. The V call is TRBV27, the J call TRBJ1-5; weak D call: TRBD1 (6 bases). Germline-derived CDR1 and CDR2 are MNHEY and SMNVEV (reference sequence). The CDR3 contains 16 residues. V lost 4 bases to trimming and J lost 7 bases, with 20 bases between them. This chain's CDR3 is CASSYHTPLTGQPQHF. CDR3 nucleotides: TGTGCCAGCAGTTACCATACCCCCCTGACAGGCCAGCCCCAGCATTTT.

V usage is TRBV7-9 and J usage is TRBJ2-5; 10 nucleotides align to TRBD2. J lost 2 bases, V lost 7 bases, and 4 bases had no gene match. Germline CDR1 is SEHNR and CDR2 is FQNEAQ (reference sequence). The CDR3 sequence is 14 residues long. The CDR3 DNA follows: TGTGCCAGCATGGGACTAGCGCAACAAGAGACCCAGTACTTC. It encodes CASMGLAQQETQYF.

V and J are TRBV29-1 and TRBJ2-3, with TRBD2 matching over 9 bases. Germline CDR1 reads SQVTM; CDR2 reads ANQGSEA. J was trimmed by 8 bases and V by 8 bases; bases with no gene match: 11. The CDR3 length is 13 residues. The CDR3 coding sequence is TGCAGCAGTAGCGGGAGTCCGGGGAGTACGCAGTATTTT. This sequence encodes CSSSGSPGSTQYF.

The chain employs TRBV4-1 and TRBJ2-6; D possibly corresponds to TRBD1 (6 bases). The CDR3 totals 16 residues. In germline, CDR1 is MGHRA, CDR2 YSYEKL. V lost 4 bases to trimming and J lost 1 base, with 11 bases between them. The CDR3, as DNA: TGCGCCAGCAGCCCACAACAGGGTTCTGGGGCCAACGTCCTGACTTTC. Protein product: CASSPQQGSGANVLTF.

This chain links TRBV12-1 with TRBJ2-7; TRBD1, the table's D call, lacks a check against the DNA. TRBV12-1 is a pseudogene locus. There are 16 residues in the CDR3. The CDR3 reads CASSFARQGRPSEQYF. CDR3 sequence (DNA): TGTGCCAGCAGCTTTGCGCGACAGGGGCGACCCTCCGAGCAGTACTTC.

This sequence joins TRBV29-1 and TRBJ2-7; TRBD1 matches 11 bases. The trim removed 0 bases at V and 6 bases at J, leaving 4 bases unmatched. The germline gives CDR1 SQVTM, CDR2 ANQGSEA. CDR3 length: 14 amino acids. The CDR3 is CSVEDGTGGFEQYF. Written as DNA, the CDR3 is TGCAGCGTTGAAGACGGGACAGGGGGATTCGAGCAGTACTTC.

This clone was recorded once. This chain uses TRBV5-1 with TRBJ2-7, with TRBD1 matching over 9 bases. The V segment lost 3 bases and the J segment 2 bases; nucleotides outside the gene matches: 3. The CDR3 has 14 amino acids. CDR1 and CDR2 from the germline V gene are SGHRS and YFSETQ. CDR3 in amino acids: CASSSGQGAYEQYF. The CDR3 nucleotides read TGCGCCAGCAGCTCGGGACAGGGAGCCTACGAGCAGTACTTC.

The chain combines TRBV5-1 with TRBJ2-7, with 10 bases fitting TRBD2. The CDR3 has 12 residues. Germline V gives CDR1 SGHRS, CDR2 YFSETQ. V was clipped by 8 bases and J by 5 bases; unmatched bases: 4. This chain's CDR3 is CASGTSEDEQYF. The DNA of the CDR3 is TGCGCCAGTGGGACTAGCGAGGACGAGCAGTACTTC.

This clone turned up a few times. This chain joins TRBV2 and TRBJ1-4; 7 bases agree with TRBD1. V gave up 6 bases and J gave up 1 base; unmatched junction bases: 2. Germline loops: CDR1 SNHLY, CDR2 FYNNEI. This CDR3 comprises 14 residues. CDR3 in DNA: TGTGCCAGCAGCGGGACAGAAACTAATGAAAAACTGTTTTTT. Translated: CASSGTETNEKLFF.

This chain connects TRBV5-7 to TRBJ1-1, with D unclear. TRBV5-7 is treated as an ORF (open reading frame) with a function not yet certain. The V gene lost 4 bases and the J gene lost 0 bases, with 4 bases spanning the gap. The CDR3 has 12 amino acids. CDR3 in amino acids: CASSPVNTEAFF. The CDR3 DNA reads as TGTGCCAGCAGCCCGGTGAACACTGAAGCTTTCTTT.

V and J are TRBV4-2 and TRBJ1-1; D gene uncertain. V was clipped by 1 base and J by 5 bases, with 8 bases between them. The CDR3 extends over 13 amino acids. CDR1 is LGHNA and CDR2 is YNFKEQ in the germline V gene. For the CDR3, the DNA is TGTGCCAGCAGCCAAGGAAAGGCGACTGAAGCTTTCTTT. This translates into CASSQGKATEAFF.

The chain employs TRBV7-2 and TRBJ2-5; TRBD2 matches at 8 bases. V lost 5 bases and J lost 4; bases outside the gene matches: 12. The CDR3 consists of 16 residues. Germline V gene data show CDR1 as SGHTA and CDR2 as FQGNSA. The CDR3 protein is CASSIGRGRRRETQYF. CDR3 in DNA: TGTGCCAGCAGCATCGGGCGCGGGAGGAGACGAGAGACCCAGTACTTC.

The V gene is TRBV5-4, the J gene TRBJ2-5, with a possible D match to TRBD1 (5 bases). There are 14 residues in the CDR3. Germline V CDR1 and CDR2: SGHNT, YYREEE (reference sequence). Between the trimmed V and J ends, which lost 3 bases and 5 bases, there was a span of 14 bases. This CDR3 is CASSSTGRGETQYF. DNA for the CDR3: TGTGCCAGCAGCTCTACAGGCCGTGGCGAGACCCAGTACTTC.

Only one count was recorded for this clone. The CDR3 spells CASSAGDQPQHF. The CDR3 DNA reads TGTGCCAGCAGTGCCGGGGATCAGCCCCAGCATTTT. The chain carries TRBV6-1 and TRBJ1-5; D is uncertain. CDR3 size: 12 residues. CDR1 and CDR2 from the germline V gene are MNHNS and SASEGT. V was pared by 4 bases and J by 5 bases, with 6 bases between.

The CDR3 loop reads CASSLLGLGANVLTF. The CDR3 coding sequence is TGTGCCAGCAGCTTATTGGGGCTCGGGGCCAACGTCCTGACTTTC. The rearrangement links TRBV7-9 to TRBJ2-6, with D perhaps matching TRBD1 (5 bases). V was pared by 2 bases and J by 4 bases, with 9 bases between. CDR3 length equals 15 residues. Germline CDR1 reads SEHNR; CDR2 reads FQNEAQ (reference sequence).

The J gene is TRBJ1-2, the V gene TRBV13; D remains unclear. The germline V and J ends were trimmed by 7 bases and 5 bases, with 20 bases remaining between them. Germline V gene data show CDR1 as PRHDT and CDR2 as FYEKMQ (reference sequence). The CDR3 covers 15 residues. The CDR3 region has the DNA TGTGCCAGCACTCAAGCCAAAAAACGTCGGTATGGCTACACCTTC. Translated: CASTQAKKRRYGYTF.

The V and J genes are TRBV6-5 and TRBJ1-1; no reliable D call. This CDR3 is 13 amino acids long. With 5 bases removed from V and 3 bases from J, the gap between germline ends came to 10 bases. From germline, CDR1 is MNHEY and CDR2 SVGAGI. The CDR3 bases are TGTGCCAGCAGTGCCCTCGTTCACACTGAAGCTTTCTTT. Translation: CASSALVHTEAFF.

The rearrangement uses TRBV9 and TRBJ2-1; tentatively, D is TRBD1 or TRBD2 (6 bases each). The CDR3 extends over 15 amino acids. CDR1 and CDR2 from the germline V gene are SGDLS and YYNGEE. V gave up 2 bases and J gave up 6 bases, with 15 bases separating them. CDR3 nucleotides: TGTGCCAGCAGCGTTCGGGACACCGGGGGCAATGAGCAGTTCTTC. As protein: CASSVRDTGGNEQFF. Filled out from reference TRBV9 and TRBJ2-1, the complete variable domain reads DSGVTQTPKHLITATGQRVTLRCSPRSGDLSVYWYQQSLDQGLQFLIQYYNGEERAKGNILERFSAQQFPDLHSELNLSSLELGDSALYFCASSVRDTGGNEQFFGPGTRLTVL.